The T cell receptor (beta chain) under discussion was sequenced for a study of blood T cell repertoires in COVID-19. Across the whole study: Sites across the United States, Italy and Spain contributed samples from acute and convalescent COVID-19. Sample material is recorded as cDNA or gDNA derived from T cells, B-cell-depleted T cells, or PBMCs.

Germline trimming cut 5 bases from V and 8 bases from J; bases unmatched to any gene: 10. The CDR3 covers 15 residues. The germline V gene encodes CDR1 SGHTA and CDR2 FQGNSA. In the original processing: For nucleated cells, counts were estimated from reference gene primer amplification. Produced via immunoSEQ multiplex PCR; TCRdb's table is partial and in-frame only. V, J and clone size are taken as reported in that table, and D and trimming were inferred from the DNA itself. The sample lists 150,000 to 180,000 clones, about 90% occurring once. The source of this sequence is a man aged 50 or older with acute or convalescent COVID-19. V usage is TRBV7-2 and J usage is TRBJ2-1; 9 bases line up with TRBD2. Material: peripheral blood. Written as DNA, the CDR3 is TGTGCCAGCAGCCCCCCTAGCGGGATTTTCGATGAGCAGTTCTTC. Amino acid sequence: CASSPPSGIFDEQFF.